This T cell receptor (beta chain) was captured in a study of siplizumab effects on memory and regulatory T cells. Every sample had approximately 10^5 of its TCR templates assayed. Profiling relied on immunoSEQ multiplex PCR, and the TCRdb table lists in-frame clones only, not all of them. The table records about 100,000 clones, approximately 90% of them present only once. Findings and caveats of the study: Controls had approximately 27% Treg-derived mappable alloreactive CD4+ clones on average, versus approximately 69% with siplizumab.

Per the germline V gene, CDR1 is SGHRS and CDR2 is YFSETQ. Trimming took off 7 bases at V and 2 bases at J, with 15 bases between the two ends. CDR3 length equals 15 residues. Notes on this clone: What it binds is not known.

This chain links TRBV5-1 with TRBJ2-2; TRBD2 might be the D (6 bases). This sequence originates from a human donor in good health. Sequencing was carried out using Tregs sorted from blood. CDR3 region: CASGRREENTGELFF. CDR3 in DNA: TGCGCCAGCGGGAGGAGGGAGGAAAACACCGGGGAGCTGTTTTTT.